The next 2 T cell receptor beta chains were all read from a single sample in a study of cytomegalovirus exposure and HLA in healthy donors. PCR employed 60 Vbeta and 13 Jbeta primers. The table came from immunoSEQ multiplex PCR; TCRdb's copy has only in-frame clones and leaves some out. The profile shows 150,000 to 200,000 clones, approximately 84% of them singletons. The material sequenced was PBMCs. These receptors were collected from a girl aged 10-17 years in good health and CMV-seropositive.

This clone was seen just once. The V call is TRBV27, the J call TRBJ1-1; D is undetermined. Germline-derived CDR1 and CDR2 are MNHEY and SMNVEV (reference sequence). The CDR3 contains 15 residues. V dropped 3 bases and J dropped 1 base, with 12 bases sitting between them. The CDR3 nucleotides read TGTGCCAGCAGTTTGTCGTATCTGTCGAACACTGAAGCTTTCTTT. It codes for CASSLSYLSNTEAFF.

The chain recombines TRBV6-1 with TRBJ2-1, with 12 nucleotides matching TRBD2. This CDR3 comprises 15 residues. From germline, CDR1 is MNHNS and CDR2 SASEGT. The J segment lost 7 bases and the V segment lost 6 bases, leaving 7 bases of the junction unmatched. CDR3 amino acids: CASRNGLAGRNEQFF. The CDR3 DNA follows: TGTGCCAGCAGAAACGGACTAGCGGGGCGGAATGAGCAGTTCTTC.